Each of the 32 T cell receptor beta chains below was sequenced from the same sample in a study of preoperative IRX-2 immunotherapy in early breast cancer. Some clones are missing from TCRdb's copy, which holds only in-frame ones; the method was immunoSEQ multiplex PCR. This sample has approximately 27,000 clones, with 70% to 90% found just once. Noted treatment: preoperative locoregional IRX-2 cytokine immunotherapy. The material sequenced was lymph node tissue, taken after IRX-2 immunotherapy. The receptors were sampled from a human donor with breast cancer.

The chain has TRBV14 and TRBJ2-7; D is unresolved. Looked up from germline, CDR1 is SGHDN and CDR2 is FVKESK. The V and J ends lost 3 bases and 9 bases respectively, with 12 bases between them. The length of the CDR3 is 12 residues. CDR3 region: CASSQARRVQYF. The CDR3, as DNA: TGTGCCAGCAGCCAGGCTCGTCGTGTGCAGTACTTC.

The chain links TRBV5-1 to TRBJ2-3; no firm D call. CDR3 length: 14 amino acids. The ends were cut back, 0 bases at V and 5 bases at J, with 10 bases in the middle. Germline V gene lookup returns CDR1 SGHRS and CDR2 YFSETQ. The CDR3: CASSLGVFGDTQYF. The CDR3, as DNA: TGCGCCAGCAGCTTGGGTGTTTTTGGAGATACGCAGTATTTT.

Within the sample, this clone is medium-sized. The chain carries TRBV6-8 and TRBJ2-3, with TRBD1 as a possible D gene (6 bases). CDR3 length: 15 residues. Looked up from germline, CDR1 is MNHGY and CDR2 is SAAAGT. V dropped 7 bases and J dropped 3 bases, with 17 bases sitting between them. The CDR3 spells CASILRWTATDTQYF. The DNA of the CDR3 is TGTGCCAGCATCCTCCGCTGGACAGCAACAGATACGCAGTATTTT.

The chain links TRBV6-8 to TRBJ2-2, with 10 bases that match TRBD2. The V gene's germline CDR1 is MNHGY and CDR2 SAAAGT. V shed 5 bases, J shed 8 bases, and the junction held 11 bases outside the gene matches. The CDR3 extends over 16 amino acids. The CDR3, as DNA: TGTGCCAGCAGTCAGCGGGGGGGCAATTTGTTAGGGGAGCTGTTTTTT. Translation gives CASSQRGGNLLGELFF.

This clone was seen a single time. V usage is TRBV14 and J usage is TRBJ1-1, with no clear D. The CDR3 runs 12 residues. The V gene lost 10 bases and the J gene lost 1 base, with 10 bases spanning the gap. Germline V gives CDR1 SGHDN, CDR2 FVKESK. This CDR3 reads CATGRTNTEAFF. The CDR3 DNA reads TGTGCCACCGGACGGACGAACACTGAAGCTTTCTTT.

This clone was counted once. The chain has TRBV10-1 and TRBJ2-1; 7 positions agree with TRBD2. The CDR3 has 14 amino acids. J was trimmed by 6 bases and V by 3 bases; bases with no gene match: 5. CDR1 and CDR2 from the germline V gene are WNHNN and SYGVQD (reference sequence). CDR3 amino acids: CASSDGLVTNEQFF. CDR3 nucleotides: TGCGCCAGCAGTGATGGACTAGTAACCAATGAGCAGTTCTTC.

This rearrangement joins TRBV18 to TRBJ1-1, with 8 bases matching TRBD1. Germline-derived CDR1 and CDR2 are KGHSH and LQKENI. J was trimmed by 3 bases and V by 10 bases; bases with no gene match: 4. This CDR3 comprises 12 residues. The CDR3 DNA reads as TGTGCCATGACAGGGGCCGACACTGAAGCTTTCTTT. It specifies CAMTGADTEAFF.

This chain connects TRBV18 to TRBJ1-1; D not certain. CDR3 length: 12 amino acids. Trimming shortened V by 2 bases and J by 4 bases, and 5 bases separated the two germline ends. CDR1 KGHSH and CDR2 LQKENI come from the germline V gene. The CDR3 nucleotides read TGTGCCAGCTCACCAGCGCGCACTGAAGCTTTCTTT. Protein: CASSPARTEAFF.

The chain has TRBV7-2 and TRBJ2-1; possibly TRBD1 for D (6 bases). There are 14 residues in the CDR3. Germline CDR1 and CDR2: SGHTA and FQGNSA. V was cut by 5 bases and J by 4 bases, with 12 bases left in between. CDR3 loop: CASSPNTGYNEQFF. The CDR3 DNA follows: TGTGCCAGCAGCCCAAACACAGGGTACAATGAGCAGTTCTTC.

The CDR3 loop is CASSPGEQGSIYGYTF. As DNA, the CDR3 is TGTGCCAGCTCACCGGGGGAACAGGGTTCTATCTATGGCTACACCTTC. V is TRBV18 and J is TRBJ1-2; D might be TRBD1 (6 bases). Germline CDR1 and CDR2: KGHSH and LQKENI. CDR3 size: 16 residues. V was pared by 3 bases and J by 4 bases, with 18 bases between.

The chain carries TRBV6-8 and TRBJ1-3; TRBD1 might be the D (5 bases). With 2 bases removed from V and 9 bases from J, the gap between germline ends came to 11 bases. The CDR3 contains 13 residues. The germline V gene encodes CDR1 MNHGY and CDR2 SAAAGT. The CDR3 DNA is TGTGCCAGCAGTTACGGTCAGGGTTCCACCATATATTTT. Translated, it gives CASSYGQGSTIYF.

The CDR3 reads CASSRTDSGNTIYF. CDR3 nucleotides: TGCGCCAGCAGCCGAACCGACTCTGGAAACACCATATATTTT. The chain recombines TRBV5-1 with TRBJ1-3; D is uncertain. The length of the CDR3 is 14 residues. Trimming stripped 4 bases from V and 0 bases from J, with 8 bases between. Germline V gives CDR1 SGHRS, CDR2 YFSETQ.

The V call is TRBV6-8, the J call TRBJ1-1; TRBD1 might be the D (5 bases). With 4 bases removed from V and 0 bases from J, the gap between germline ends came to 9 bases. CDR1 is MNHGY, CDR2 SAAAGT, per germline. The CDR3 sequence is 14 residues long. CDR3 amino acids: CASSWGTLNTEAFF. CDR3 coding DNA: TGTGCCAGCAGTTGGGGCACCCTGAACACTGAAGCTTTCTTT.

This chain uses TRBV6-8 with TRBJ2-7, with 11 nucleotides matching TRBD1. CDR1 is MNHGY, CDR2 SAAAGT, per germline. The J segment lost 4 bases and the V segment lost 4 bases, leaving 9 bases of the junction unmatched. This CDR3 contains 16 residues. CDR3 DNA sequence: TGTGCCAGCAGTTTTAGGCCCGGGACAGGGGGGTACGAGCAGTACTTC. Encoded protein: CASSFRPGTGGYEQYF.

The rearrangement links TRBV6-8 to TRBJ1-6, with 8 bases fitting TRBD1. V was clipped by 5 bases and J by 14 bases; unmatched bases: 11. The CDR3 extends over 14 amino acids. Per the germline V gene, CDR1 is MNHGY and CDR2 is SAAAGT. CDR3 DNA: TGTGCCAGCAGTCAAGTCGGACAGGGTAGCGCCCTCCACTTT. Amino acid sequence: CASSQVGQGSALHF.

The chain recombines TRBV28 with TRBJ2-7, with TRBD1 matching 9 bases. The CDR3 extends over 15 amino acids. After removal of 5 bases from V and 2 bases from J, the junction contained 7 bases not matched to a gene. Germline CDR1 is MDHEN and CDR2 is SYDVKM. Written as DNA, the CDR3 is TGTGCCAGCAGTCCCCCCGGGACAGGGACCTACGAGCAGTACGTC. This sequence encodes CASSPPGTGTYEQYV.

This sequence joins TRBV29-1 and TRBJ2-5, with TRBD2 identical over 9 bases. The CDR3 sequence is 14 residues long. CDR1 SQVTM and CDR2 ANQGSEA come from the germline V gene. The junction had 8 bases not matched to a gene; V was cut back by 4 bases and J by 5 bases. The CDR3 DNA sequence: TGCAGCGTTGCGGCGGGGGGGCTTTGGGAGACCCAGTACTTC. Translated: CSVAAGGLWETQYF.

The chain uses TRBV15 and TRBJ1-6; D unresolved. V dropped 1 base and J dropped 7 bases, with 11 bases sitting between them. Germline CDR1 reads LNHNV; CDR2 reads YYDKDF (reference sequence). CDR3 length: 15 amino acids. The CDR3 coding sequence is TGTGCCACCAGCAGAGTCAAAGGGAACAATTCACCCCTCCACTTT. Its translation is CATSRVKGNNSPLHF.

The CDR3 DNA follows: TGTGCCAGCAGCCGGGAGGAGCTTTATGGCTACACCTTC. Amino acids: CASSREELYGYTF. This rearrangement joins TRBV6-8 to TRBJ1-2; no reliable D call. Germline V gene data show CDR1 as MNHGY and CDR2 as SAAAGT. Trimming took 6 bases from V and 5 from J, leaving 13 bases between them. The CDR3 consists of 13 residues.

J is TRBJ2-7 and V is TRBV6-8, with D perhaps TRBD1 or TRBD2 (5 bases each). Germline CDR1 is MNHGY and CDR2 is SAAAGT. Deletions cut 6 bases from V and 7 bases from J, with 19 bases between. This CDR3 region has 14 residues. CDR3 DNA sequence: TGTGCCAGCAGGATGGGACCGCCGCTGGAAGAGCAGTACTTC. Protein: CASRMGPPLEEQYF.

This rearrangement joins TRBV19 to TRBJ1-5; 7 nucleotides align to TRBD1. Germline CDR1 and CDR2: LNHDA and SQIVND (reference sequence). V was pared by 7 bases and J by 4 bases, with 7 bases of the junction left unmatched. CDR3 length equals 14 residues. In DNA, the CDR3 is TGTGCCAGTACTACGGACAGGTTTAATCAGCCCCAGCATTTT. The encoded protein is CASTTDRFNQPQHF.

The CDR3 here is CASSYSRVAVTYNEQFF. CDR3 DNA sequence: TGTGCCAGCAGTTACTCTCGAGTAGCGGTAACCTACAATGAGCAGTTCTTC. The chain employs TRBV6-8 and TRBJ2-1; the D gene is possibly TRBD2 (6 bases). The germline gives CDR1 MNHGY, CDR2 SAAAGT. There are 17 residues in the CDR3. V was trimmed by 0 bases and J by 2 bases, leaving 14 bases between them.

The rearrangement links TRBV5-1 to TRBJ1-3; 7 nucleotides align to TRBD1. This CDR3 contains 15 residues. The V gene end was trimmed by 4 bases and the J gene end by 0 bases; junction bases not matched to a gene: 4. Germline V gene data show CDR1 as SGHRS and CDR2 as YFSETQ. The CDR3 is CASSVQGNSGNTIYF. The CDR3 DNA follows: TGCGCCAGCAGCGTACAGGGGAACTCTGGAAACACCATATATTTT.

This chain uses TRBV6-8 with TRBJ1-1; TRBD1 might be the D (6 bases). In germline, CDR1 is MNHGY, CDR2 SAAAGT. With 5 bases removed from V and 6 bases from J, the gap between germline ends came to 13 bases. The CDR3 is 13 amino acids. CDR3 sequence: CASSVGGLAEAFF. The CDR3 DNA follows: TGTGCCAGCAGTGTAGGGGGGCTGGCTGAAGCTTTCTTT.

The chain couples TRBV6-8 to TRBJ2-3, with D unclear. This CDR3 region has 13 residues. Trimming removed 0 bases from V and 12 bases from J, with 13 bases in between. Germline loops: CDR1 MNHGY, CDR2 SAAAGT. CDR3 protein: CASSYSEGPFQYF. The CDR3 DNA follows: TGTGCCAGCAGTTACTCCGAAGGCCCCTTTCAGTATTTT.

J is TRBJ1-3 and V is TRBV15; 7 bases agree with TRBD1. CDR1 and CDR2 from the germline V gene are LNHNV and YYDKDF (reference sequence). This CDR3 comprises 15 residues. The ends lost 3 bases at V and 3 bases at J; junction bases unmatched: 5. In nucleotides, the CDR3 is TGTGCCACCAGCAGGGACAGGCTGGTTGGAAACACCATATATTTT. It specifies CATSRDRLVGNTIYF. The variable domain in full, with the rest retrieved from reference TRBV15 and TRBJ1-3, is DAMVIQNPRYQVTQFGKPVTLSCSQTLNHNVMYWYQQKSSQAPKLLFHYYDKDFNNEADTPDNFQSRRPNTSFCFLDIRSPGLGDTAMYLCATSRDRLVGNTIYFGEGSWLTVV.

The CDR3 loop is CASSLGGLAKNIQYF. CDR3 nucleotide sequence: TGCGCCAGCAGCTTGGGAGGGCTAGCCAAAAACATTCAGTACTTC. The chain is built from TRBV5-1 and TRBJ2-4; D possibly corresponds to TRBD2 (5 bases). Germline V gives CDR1 SGHRS, CDR2 YFSETQ. Trimming shortened V by 0 bases and J by 0 bases, and 7 bases separated the two germline ends. This CDR3 has 15 amino acids. Complete variable domain (other parts from reference TRBV5-1 and TRBJ2-4): KAGVTQTPRYLIKTRGQQVTLSCSPISGHRSVSWYQQTPGQGLQFLFEYFSETQRNKGNFPGRFSGRQFSNSRSEMNVSTLELGDSALYLCASSLGGLAKNIQYFGAGTRLSVL.

This clone occurred once. The V call is TRBV19, the J call TRBJ1-2, with D possibly matching TRBD1 (5 bases). Trimming pared 0 bases from V and 3 bases from J, leaving 11 bases between. The CDR3 length is 15 residues. From germline, CDR1 is LNHDA and CDR2 SQIVND (reference sequence). CDR3 sequence: CASSIDHQGDYGYTF. The CDR3 nucleotides are TGTGCCAGTAGTATAGATCACCAGGGTGACTATGGCTACACCTTC.

This chain connects TRBV19 to TRBJ2-1; 8 bases are shared with TRBD2. Looked up from germline, CDR1 is LNHDA and CDR2 is SQIVND (reference sequence). The V segment lost 9 bases and the J segment 5 bases; nucleotides outside the gene matches: 12. The CDR3 runs 15 residues. CDR3 DNA: TGTGCCAGCTCGATCCCCCTAGCGGGTAACAATGAGCAGTTCTTC. Its translation: CASSIPLAGNNEQFF.

In nucleotides, the CDR3 is TGTGCCATCAGTGAGTCTGCACAGGCAGATACGCAGTATTTT. As protein: CAISESAQADTQYF. The chain has TRBV10-3 and TRBJ2-3; D might be TRBD1 (5 bases). The V and J ends lost 0 bases and 4 bases respectively, with 8 bases between them. Germline CDR1 ENHRY, CDR2 SYGVKD. The CDR3 covers 14 residues.

This chain connects TRBV6-8 to TRBJ2-3; D is perhaps TRBD1 or TRBD2 (5 bases each). The CDR3 totals 17 residues. Trimming took off 0 bases at V and 4 bases at J, with 17 bases between the two ends. Germline V gene sequence: CDR1 MNHGY, CDR2 SAAAGT. The CDR3 loop reads CASSYSSRGVGSDTQYF. DNA for the CDR3: TGTGCCAGCAGTTACTCGAGCCGAGGGGTAGGATCAGATACGCAGTATTTT.

This clone was seen a handful of times. The rearrangement joins TRBV18 to TRBJ2-3; TRBD2 matches at 9 bases. The CDR3 length is 16 residues. The junction had 11 bases not matched to a gene; V was cut back by 1 base and J by 9 bases. CDR1 is KGHSH, CDR2 LQKENI, per germline. CDR3 in amino acids: CASSPLGSSGGTTQYF. Here the CDR3 DNA reads TGTGCCAGCTCACCACTTGGTAGTAGCGGGGGCACCACGCAGTATTTT.